A single sample gave rise to the 9 T cell receptor beta chains below, sequenced in a study of beta chain features in type 1 diabetes. Isolated RNA was reverse transcribed in full, so expressed TCRB transcripts were sequenced. TCRdb's copy holds only in-frame clones and misses some; the assay was immunoSEQ multiplex PCR. Here the sample spans 310,000 or so clones, approximately 8% being singletons. Input material: central memory CD4+ T cells from blood. The receptors originated from a woman aged 18-29 years in good health.

This clone was observed at least ten times. The chain joins TRBV14 to TRBJ2-3; D is uncertain. Germline V gene sequence: CDR1 SGHDN, CDR2 FVKESK. V lost 4 bases, J lost 3 bases, and 11 bases lay in between. CDR3 length: 14 amino acids. CDR3 protein: CASSPLEGTDTQYF. The CDR3 nucleotides are TGTGCCAGCAGCCCTCTCGAAGGGACAGATACGCAGTATTTT.

This clone occurred a few times. The rearrangement uses TRBV5-1 and TRBJ2-2; D remains ambiguous. CDR1 is SGHRS and CDR2 is YFSETQ in the germline V gene. V lost 0 bases, J lost 6 bases, and 15 bases lay in between. This CDR3 contains 16 residues. The CDR3: CASSLAIGNWAGELFF. CDR3 in DNA: TGCGCCAGCAGCTTGGCCATTGGGAATTGGGCCGGGGAGCTGTTTTTT.

The table lists this clone with a few counts. The rearrangement joins TRBV7-2 to TRBJ2-1; 12 nucleotides match TRBD2. Germline V gene data show CDR1 as SGHTA and CDR2 as FQGNSA. Trimming took 5 bases from V and 8 from J; bases not matched to a gene: 7. The CDR3 consists of 15 residues. The DNA for the CDR3 is TGTGCCAGCAGCCAAGTTCTAGCGGGAGGGCATGAGCAGTTCTTC. Its protein is CASSQVLAGGHEQFF.

This clone was detected only a few times. This rearrangement joins TRBV7-3 to TRBJ2-1; tentative D call: TRBD2 (6 bases). The CDR3 length is 15 residues. Trimming took off 0 bases at V and 6 bases at J, with 12 bases between the two ends. Germline V gives CDR1 SGHTA, CDR2 FQGTGA. CDR3 bases: TGTGCCAGCAGCTTAACGTACTCCGGGGGCAATGAGCAGTTCTTC. The encoded protein is CASSLTYSGGNEQFF.

The genes are TRBV9 and TRBJ1-1; 9 bases fit TRBD1. The germline V gene encodes CDR1 SGDLS and CDR2 YYNGEE. CDR3 length: 15 amino acids. V dropped 3 bases and J dropped 1; count of bases not matched to a gene: 4. CDR3 sequence: CASSAQGQGNTEAFF. The CDR3 bases are TGTGCCAGCAGCGCGCAGGGACAGGGGAACACTGAAGCTTTCTTT.

This clone was seen only a few times. This chain links TRBV10-2 with TRBJ2-5; D is uncertain. Germline CDR1 reads WSHSY; CDR2 reads SAAADI. CDR3 length: 13 amino acids. V lost 4 bases and J lost 7, with 13 bases in between. CDR3 loop: CASSGQVFGTQYF. The CDR3, as DNA: TGCGCCAGCAGTGGCCAGGTATTTGGGACCCAGTACTTC.

The chain has TRBV7-9 and TRBJ2-1, with 7 positions matching TRBD2. The CDR3 extends over 16 amino acids. With 3 bases clipped from V and 8 bases from J, the junction kept 13 bases outside the gene matches. In germline, CDR1 is SEHNR, CDR2 FQNEAQ (reference sequence). The CDR3 protein is CASSFGAGSQSDEQFF. CDR3 DNA sequence: TGTGCCAGCAGCTTTGGAGCGGGGTCGCAGAGTGATGAGCAGTTCTTC. Full variable domain (missing parts from reference TRBV7-9 and TRBJ2-1): DTGVSQNPRHKITKRGQNVTFRCDPISEHNRLYWYRQTLGQGPEFLTYFQNEAQLEKSRLLSDRFSAERPKGSFSTLEIQRTEQGDSAMYLCASSFGAGSQSDEQFFGPGTRLTVL.

This clone was detected many times. The rearrangement links TRBV15 to TRBJ2-3, with D possibly TRBD1 on 5 matching bases. The length of the CDR3 is 14 residues. CDR1 is LNHNV, CDR2 YYDKDF, per germline (reference sequence). V gave up 3 bases and J gave up 2 bases, with 9 bases separating them. CDR3 DNA sequence: TGTGCCACCAGCAGCCAGGGCTACACAGATACGCAGTATTTT. Its protein is CATSSQGYTDTQYF.

This clone was found a few times. The genes are TRBV27 and TRBJ2-7; 9 bases are shared with TRBD1. Per germline, CDR1 MNHEY and CDR2 SMNVEV (reference sequence). The ends lost 6 bases at V and 2 bases at J; junction bases unmatched: 5. The CDR3 contains 14 residues. The CDR3 bases are TGTGCCAGCAGGCGACAGGGGGAAACCTACGAGCAGTACTTC. It specifies CASRRQGETYEQYF.